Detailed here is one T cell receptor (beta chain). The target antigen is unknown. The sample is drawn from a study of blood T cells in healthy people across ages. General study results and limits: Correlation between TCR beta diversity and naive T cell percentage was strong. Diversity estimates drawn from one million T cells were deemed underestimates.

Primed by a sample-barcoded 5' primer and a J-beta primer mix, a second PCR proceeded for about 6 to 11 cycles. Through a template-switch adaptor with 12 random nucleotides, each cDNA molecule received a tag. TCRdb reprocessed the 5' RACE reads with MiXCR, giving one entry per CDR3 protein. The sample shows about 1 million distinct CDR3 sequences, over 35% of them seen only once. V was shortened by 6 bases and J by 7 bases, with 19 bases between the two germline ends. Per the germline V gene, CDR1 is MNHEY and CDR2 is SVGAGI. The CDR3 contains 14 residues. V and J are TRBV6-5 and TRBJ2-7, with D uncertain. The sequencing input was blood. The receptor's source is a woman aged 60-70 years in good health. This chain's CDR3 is CASRVERPSFEQYF. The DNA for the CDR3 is TGTGCCAGCAGGGTCGAAAGGCCCTCCTTTGAGCAGTACTTC.